One TCR beta chain is described in this entry. Its specificity is unknown. This specimen belongs to a study of OX40 agonist ivuxolimab in advanced cancers. About the study: Prior anti-PD-1, anti-PD-L1 or anti-CTLA-4 therapy was allowed; around 40% had some.

Baseline, cycle 4 day 1, and cycle 7 day 1 were the blood sampling points. The V gene's germline CDR1 is SNHLY and CDR2 FYNNEI. This CDR3 has 14 amino acids. The V end was cut by 1 base, the J end by 5 bases, with 11 bases between. Study-wide points: At 0.1 to 3.0 mg/kg, CD4+ and CD8+ blood T cells expanded clonally by week 6. Undetermined was the antigen specificity of the expanded peripheral T cells.

Sequenced by immunoSEQ multiplex PCR; TCRdb stores in-frame clones only, minus some. The sample records 55,000 to 65,000 clones, 85% to 95% being singletons. The rearrangement uses TRBV2 and TRBJ2-5; no definite D call. This receptor was obtained from an adult with an advanced solid tumor such as melanoma, head and neck, liver or kidney cancer. The sample here was CD4+ or CD8+ T cells sorted from blood, taken in a trial of the OX40 agonist ivuxolimab. The chain's CDR3 is CASSEVAVPETQYF. The CDR3 DNA follows: TGTGCCAGCAGTGAAGTCGCAGTCCCTGAGACCCAGTACTTC.